This entry lists 23 T cell receptor beta chains sequenced from one sample in a study of CD8 T cells in ankylosing spondylitis. TCRdb itself ran the 5' RACE reads through MiXCR, one entry per CDR3 protein. The table has some 130,000 distinct CDR3 sequences, about 6.7% seen once. Sequenced input: blood, either unsorted or a sorted T cell fraction (not recorded which). The source of these receptors is a female donor with ankylosing spondylitis or in good health (not recorded which).

This clonotype showed up just a few times. The V gene is TRBV14, the J gene TRBJ2-3, with D tentatively TRBD1 or TRBD2 (5 bases each). Trimming removed 0 bases at V and 4 bases at J, with 11 bases between. CDR3 size: 15 residues. The germline CDR1 and CDR2 sequences are SGHDN and FVKESK. CDR3 coding DNA: TGTGCCAGCAGCCAAGATCGGGGACCGTCAGATACGCAGTATTTT. Translating gives CASSQDRGPSDTQYF. Using reference TRBV14 and TRBJ2-3 for the parts outside the CDR3, the full variable domain is EAGVTQFPSHSVIEKGQTVTLRCDPISGHDNLYWYRRVMGKEIKFLLHFVKESKQDESGMPNNRFLAERTGGTYSTLKVQPAELEDSGVYFCASSQDRGPSDTQYFGPGTRLTVL.

The chain is built from TRBV20-1 and TRBJ1-5; 9 nucleotides align to TRBD1. CDR1 and CDR2 (germline): DFQATT, SNEGSKA (reference sequence). V lost 4 bases and J lost 2; bases outside the gene matches: 12. CDR3 size: 17 residues. CDR3 amino acids: CSAIKVTGGAGNQPQHF. The DNA of the CDR3 is TGCAGTGCTATAAAGGTAACAGGGGGCGCCGGCAATCAGCCCCAGCATTTT.

This clonotype was counted at least ten times. The chain links TRBV15 to TRBJ2-3, with TRBD2 identical over 8 bases. In germline, CDR1 is LNHNV, CDR2 YYDKDF (reference sequence). The CDR3 spans 14 residues. V shed 3 bases and J 2 bases; nucleotides not matched to a gene: 1. CDR3 in DNA: TGTGCCACCAGCAGCGGGGGGGACACAGATACGCAGTATTTT. Amino acids: CATSSGGDTDTQYF.

The chain is built from TRBV6-1 and TRBJ1-3; 7 bases match TRBD1. V was pared by 6 bases and J by 0 bases, with 14 bases of the junction left unmatched. The length of the CDR3 is 18 residues. CDR1 MNHNS and CDR2 SASEGT come from the germline V gene. The CDR3 DNA reads TGTGCCAGCAGCCTTAGCGGGACAGTTCTACTCTCTGGAAACACCATATATTTT. This translates into CASSLSGTVLLSGNTIYF.

This clonotype was counted between two and nine times. V is TRBV9 and J is TRBJ1-2; 7 nucleotides match TRBD1. Unmatched junction bases numbered 16, after V lost 4 bases and J lost 4 bases. Looked up from germline, CDR1 is SGDLS and CDR2 is YYNGEE. The CDR3 has 17 amino acids. This CDR3 reads CASSPLRGDSPIYGYTF. CDR3 in DNA: TGTGCCAGCAGCCCTCTGAGGGGGGACAGCCCGATCTATGGCTACACCTTC.

In this sample, this clonotype turned up many times. This chain uses TRBV7-9 with TRBJ2-5; possibly TRBD1 or TRBD2 for D (5 bases each). The CDR3 is made up of 15 amino acids. V was pared by 7 bases and J by 5 bases, with 20 bases between. Germline values: CDR1 SEHNR, CDR2 FQNEAQ (reference sequence). The CDR3 DNA sequence: TGTGCCAGCACCCGACCGGCAGGGCGGAGGGAGACCCAGTACTTC. It encodes CASTRPAGRRETQYF.

This clonotype was detected ten times or more. The chain uses TRBV4-1 and TRBJ2-7; D might be TRBD1 (6 bases). Germline V gives CDR1 MGHRA, CDR2 YSYEKL. Trimming removed 0 bases from V and 1 base from J, with 10 bases in between. The CDR3 is 15 residues long. CDR3 DNA sequence: TGCGCCAGCAGCCAAGAAGAGGGGGATTCCTACGAGCAGTACTTC. This encodes CASSQEEGDSYEQYF.

Ten or more counts support this clonotype. The chain recombines TRBV20-1 with TRBJ1-3, with 8 bases that match TRBD1. Germline V gives CDR1 DFQATT, CDR2 SNEGSKA (reference sequence). V gave up 3 bases and J gave up 1 base; unmatched junction bases: 8. The CDR3 sequence is 16 residues long. CDR3 region: CSASIPGQESGNTIYF. In DNA form, the CDR3 reads TGCAGTGCTAGTATTCCGGGACAGGAATCTGGAAACACCATATATTTT.

This clonotype showed up many times. The chain couples TRBV5-1 to TRBJ2-7, with unresolved D. With 1 base removed from V and 3 bases from J, the gap between germline ends came to 8 bases. The CDR3 loop spans 13 amino acids. Per the germline V gene, CDR1 is SGHRS and CDR2 is YFSETQ. This CDR3 reads CASSLTLDYEQYF. In nucleotides, the CDR3 is TGCGCCAGCAGCTTGACACTGGACTACGAGCAGTACTTC.

DNA for the CDR3: TGTGCCAGCAGCTTTTTAGGGCCCTACGAGCAGTACTTC. It specifies CASSFLGPYEQYF. This sequence joins TRBV7-9 and TRBJ2-7; unclear D gene. The length of the CDR3 is 13 residues. V was clipped by 3 bases and J by 2 bases, with 8 bases between them. CDR1 is SEHNR, CDR2 FQNEAQ, per germline (reference sequence).

This clonotype appeared many times. CDR3 amino acids: CASSLESASYYGYTF. The CDR3 DNA follows: TGCGCCAGCAGCTTGGAGTCTGCATCCTACTATGGCTACACCTTC. The chain carries TRBV5-1 and TRBJ1-2, with no clear D. V was shortened by 0 bases and J by 3 bases, with 12 bases between the two germline ends. This CDR3 spans 15 amino acids. Germline values: CDR1 SGHRS, CDR2 YFSETQ.

There are many counts of this clonotype. The rearrangement uses TRBV20-1 and TRBJ1-4; D perhaps matches TRBD1 (5 bases). The CDR3 has 14 amino acids. V was trimmed by 0 bases and J by 6 bases, leaving 11 bases between them. Germline assignment: CDR1 DFQATT and CDR2 SNEGSKA (reference sequence). The CDR3 is CSAREAGLDEKLFF. In DNA, the CDR3 is TGCAGTGCTAGAGAGGCAGGGCTAGATGAAAAACTGTTTTTT.

This clonotype was seen repeatedly, ten times or more. V and J are TRBV6-6 and TRBJ2-1; D not certain. The CDR3 contains 10 residues. The V end was cut by 5 bases, the J end by 8 bases, with 4 bases between. Germline CDR1 MNHNY, CDR2 SVGAGI (reference sequence). The CDR3 DNA reads as TGTGCCAGCAGTAACGATGAGCAGTTCTTC. This encodes CASSNDEQFF.

In its sample, this clonotype was seen many times. The J gene is TRBJ1-1, the V gene TRBV12-3 or TRBV12-4, with TRBD1 identical over 7 bases. Germline trimming cut 5 bases from V and 3 bases from J; bases unmatched to any gene: 9. This CDR3 contains 15 residues. The CDR3 protein is CASSRERGPYTEAFF. In nucleotides, the CDR3 is TGTGCCAGCAGTAGGGAAAGGGGGCCGTACACTGAAGCTTTCTTT.

This clonotype has only a few counts. This chain joins TRBV7-3 and TRBJ2-1; possibly TRBD2 for D (7 bases). Trimming took 3 bases from V and 9 from J, leaving 12 bases between them. The germline CDR1 and CDR2 sequences are SGHTA and FQGTGA. CDR3 size: 13 residues. The CDR3 here is CASSFWRGREQFF. The CDR3 DNA reads as TGTGCCAGCAGCTTTTGGCGGGGGCGTGAGCAGTTCTTC.

This clonotype came up many times. The J gene is TRBJ2-7, the V gene TRBV20-1; 9 nucleotides align to TRBD2. This CDR3 region has 15 residues. CDR1 DFQATT and CDR2 SNEGSKA come from the germline V gene (reference sequence). The V segment lost 6 bases and the J segment 4 bases; nucleotides outside the gene matches: 13. For the CDR3, the DNA is TGCAGTGCCCCTGGGCTAGCGGGAAACGCTTACGAGCAGTACTTC. Protein product: CSAPGLAGNAYEQYF.

The V and J genes are TRBV18 and TRBJ1-1, with 10 bases matching TRBD1. CDR3 length: 12 amino acids. V shed 3 bases, J shed 10 bases, and the junction held 2 bases outside the gene matches. Germline CDR1 and CDR2: KGHSH and LQKENI. The CDR3 here is CASSPGTGVAFF. CDR3 nucleotide sequence: TGTGCCAGCTCACCGGGGACAGGGGTAGCTTTCTTT.

This clonotype came up many times. CDR3 protein: CASSPGLAGGLAKNIQYF. CDR3 nucleotides: TGTGCCAGCAGTCCGGGACTAGCGGGGGGGTTAGCCAAAAACATTCAGTACTTC. The V gene is TRBV12-3 or TRBV12-4, the J gene TRBJ2-4; 16 bases agree with TRBD2. Trimming removed 5 bases from V and 0 bases from J; junction bases left unmatched: 4. CDR3 length equals 18 residues.

At least ten counts were recorded for this clonotype. V usage is TRBV7-3 and J usage is TRBJ1-2; 12 bases map to TRBD1. Germline trimming cut 5 bases from V and 2 bases from J; bases unmatched to any gene: 6. The germline V gene has CDR1 SGHTA and CDR2 FQGTGA. This CDR3 contains 16 residues. The CDR3 loop is CASSPGQGARNYGYTF. The CDR3 coding sequence is TGTGCCAGCAGCCCGGGACAGGGGGCGAGGAACTATGGCTACACCTTC.

In this sample, this clonotype turned up a few times. The J gene is TRBJ2-3, the V gene TRBV2; D is ambiguous. CDR1 is SNHLY, CDR2 FYNNEI, per germline. The V gene lost 7 bases and the J gene lost 2 bases, with 10 bases spanning the gap. The CDR3 is 13 residues long. The CDR3 region is CASNDRATDTQYF. CDR3 DNA sequence: TGTGCCAGCAATGATCGGGCCACAGATACGCAGTATTTT.

The table lists this clonotype with many counts. The chain uses TRBV5-1 and TRBJ2-1; a weak D match, TRBD1 (5 bases). The germline V and J ends were trimmed by 3 bases and 5 bases, with 18 bases remaining between them. Germline CDR1 reads SGHRS; CDR2 reads YFSETQ. The CDR3 sequence is 16 residues long. The DNA for the CDR3 is TGCGCCAGCAGCTGGACCCAGGGAAGCTACAACAATGAGCAGTTCTTC. This gives the protein CASSWTQGSYNNEQFF.

This clonotype was detected many times. This chain joins TRBV12-3 or TRBV12-4 and TRBJ2-5, with D uncertain. The CDR3 runs 14 residues. With 3 bases removed from V and 2 bases from J, the gap between germline ends came to 10 bases. The CDR3 reads CASSFATRQETQYF. DNA for the CDR3: TGTGCCAGCAGTTTTGCAACGCGGCAAGAGACCCAGTACTTC.

In this sample, this clonotype turned up a few times. The chain links TRBV18 to TRBJ2-2; 7 bases map to TRBD1. The CDR3 spans 16 residues. Germline CDR1 and CDR2: KGHSH and LQKENI. V lost 0 bases to trimming and J lost 6 bases; unmatched junction nucleotides: 7. The CDR3 protein is CASSPPGQRTSGELFF. The CDR3, as DNA: TGTGCCAGCTCACCACCGGGACAGAGGACGTCCGGGGAGCTGTTTTTT. The whole variable domain, filled in from reference TRBV18 and TRBJ2-2, reads NAGVMQNPRHLVRRRGQEARLRCSPMKGHSHVYWYRQLPEEGLKFMVYLQKENIIDESGMPKERFSAEFPKEGPSILRIQQVVRGDSAAYFCASSPPGQRTSGELFFGEGSRLTVL.